This entry lists 24 T cell receptor beta chains sequenced from one sample in a study of cytomegalovirus exposure and HLA in healthy donors. Both 60 Vbeta primers and 13 Jbeta primers went into the PCR. Sequenced by immunoSEQ multiplex PCR; TCRdb stores in-frame clones only, minus some. The sample totals about 130,000 clones. Sequencing used PBMCs. The receptors stem from a man in his forties in good health and CMV-seronegative.

V gene TRBV27 combines with J gene TRBJ2-6; TRBD1 aligns across 7 bases. This CDR3 region has 18 residues. Germline V gives CDR1 MNHEY, CDR2 SMNVEV (reference sequence). V lost 5 bases, J lost 0 bases, and 10 bases stayed unmatched. The CDR3 nucleotides are TGTGCCAGCAGTCCGGCCGACAGGGCTATCTCTGGGGCCAACGTCCTGACTTTC. It specifies CASSPADRAISGANVLTF.

The chain is built from TRBV28 and TRBJ1-2, with D possibly being TRBD1 (5 bases). Trimming cost V 5 bases and J 4 bases, with 20 bases left between them. The CDR3 is 16 residues long. The germline V gene has CDR1 MDHEN and CDR2 SYDVKM. DNA for the CDR3: TGTGCCAGCAGTCCCTCGACGAGGAGGGACCCCTATGGCTACACCTTC. Translated, it gives CASSPSTRRDPYGYTF.

The chain carries TRBV7-8 and TRBJ2-5; D possibly corresponds to TRBD1 (5 bases). Per the germline V gene, CDR1 is SGHVS and CDR2 is FQNEAQ. Deletions cut 3 bases from V and 4 bases from J, with 15 bases between. The CDR3 runs 15 residues. Written as DNA, the CDR3 is TGTGCCAGCAGCTTTACAAGTACTGGGGCAGAGACCCAGTACTTC. It specifies CASSFTSTGAETQYF.

V is TRBV9 and J is TRBJ2-3; D might be TRBD2 (5 bases). The CDR3 loop spans 15 amino acids. Germline assignment: CDR1 SGDLS and CDR2 YYNGEE. Trimming stripped 0 bases from V and 0 bases from J, with 8 bases between. The CDR3 DNA reads TGTGCCAGCAGCGTAGGGTGGGAGAGCACAGATACGCAGTATTTT. Amino acid sequence: CASSVGWESTDTQYF.

The CDR3 sequence: CAWSVWVQGAYGYTF. The CDR3 nucleotides read TGTGCCTGGAGTGTATGGGTCCAGGGGGCCTATGGCTACACCTTC. The chain employs TRBV30 and TRBJ1-2; TRBD1 matches 8 bases. With 0 bases clipped from V and 4 bases from J, the junction kept 7 bases outside the gene matches. The CDR3 runs to 15 residues. The germline V gene encodes CDR1 GTSNPN and CDR2 SVGIG (reference sequence).

The rearrangement joins TRBV5-1 to TRBJ1-5; 11 bases are a match to TRBD1. The CDR3 runs to 15 residues. V lost 4 bases and J lost 8; bases outside the gene matches: 8. Germline V gene lookup returns CDR1 SGHRS and CDR2 YFSETQ. The CDR3 loop reads CASSIGTGGIEPQHF. As DNA, the CDR3 is TGCGCCAGCAGCATCGGGACAGGGGGTATTGAGCCCCAGCATTTT.

The chain is built from TRBV6-1 and TRBJ2-1, with 11 positions matching TRBD1. There are 19 residues in the CDR3. The ends lost 1 base at V and 7 bases at J; junction bases unmatched: 15. The germline gives CDR1 MNHNS, CDR2 SASEGT. CDR3 residues: CASSEVYLGTGGFSNEQFF. CDR3 nucleotide sequence: TGTGCCAGCAGTGAAGTGTATTTAGGGACAGGGGGTTTTTCAAATGAGCAGTTCTTC.

The V gene is TRBV27, the J gene TRBJ2-2; 7 bases match TRBD2. In germline, CDR1 is MNHEY, CDR2 SMNVEV (reference sequence). V lost 0 bases, J lost 7 bases, and 14 bases stayed unmatched. This CDR3 has 18 amino acids. Here the CDR3 reads CASSLSAASGQRYGELFF. DNA of the CDR3: TGTGCCAGCAGTTTATCGGCGGCTAGCGGCCAAAGATACGGGGAGCTGTTTTTT.

The chain joins TRBV10-2 to TRBJ2-2; D not certain. The CDR3 sequence is 13 residues long. The V end was cut by 2 bases, the J end by 2 bases, with 3 bases between. Looked up from germline, CDR1 is WSHSY and CDR2 is SAAADI. CDR3 bases: TGCGCCAGCAGTGAGGTAAACACCGGGGAGCTGTTTTTT. It is translated as CASSEVNTGELFF.

As DNA, the CDR3 is TGTGCCAGCAGTTCCGGGACAGGGGGGTACTATGGCTACACCTTC. Its translation: CASSSGTGGYYGYTF. V is TRBV27 and J is TRBJ1-2, with 11 bases lining up with TRBD1. The CDR3 totals 15 residues. The V gene's germline CDR1 is MNHEY and CDR2 SMNVEV (reference sequence). J gave up 3 bases and V 4 bases, and 4 bases lay outside the gene matches.

The chain uses TRBV10-3 and TRBJ2-5, with 11 positions matching TRBD1. J gave up 2 bases and V 10 bases, and 9 bases lay outside the gene matches. Germline CDR1 ENHRY, CDR2 SYGVKD. CDR3 size: 15 residues. CDR3: CATRVGQGGQETQYF. In DNA, the CDR3 is TGTGCCACCAGGGTGGGACAGGGGGGACAAGAGACCCAGTACTTC.

The V and J genes are TRBV10-3 and TRBJ1-3, with 7 bases identical to TRBD1. The V and J ends lost 4 bases and 1 base, in that order; junction bases with no gene match: 7. The CDR3 contains 16 residues. Germline values: CDR1 ENHRY, CDR2 SYGVKD. CDR3: CAISAGTVLSGNTIYF. The DNA for the CDR3 is TGTGCCATCAGTGCCGGGACAGTACTATCTGGAAACACCATATATTTT.

This chain joins TRBV6-5 and TRBJ2-5, with a tentative D call TRBD1 (6 bases). Germline CDR1 MNHEY, CDR2 SVGAGI. The CDR3 is 14 amino acids. V was trimmed by 2 bases and J by 5 bases, leaving 12 bases between them. CDR3 in DNA: TGTGCCAGCAGTTACACCACCAGGGGTGAGACCCAGTACTTC. Its translation is CASSYTTRGETQYF.

This chain links TRBV30 with TRBJ2-3, with TRBD1 matching over 12 bases. Unmatched junction bases numbered 6, after V lost 2 bases and J lost 6 bases. The germline V gene encodes CDR1 GTSNPN and CDR2 SVGIG (reference sequence). The CDR3 sequence is 15 residues long. The CDR3 loop reads CAWSPGQGATDTQYF. In DNA, the CDR3 is TGTGCCTGGAGTCCGGGACAGGGGGCAACGGATACGCAGTATTTT. Looking up the rest from reference TRBV30 and TRBJ2-3 gives the full variable domain: SQTIHQWPATLVQPVGSPLSLECTVEGTSNPNLYWYRQAAGRGLQLLFYSVGIGQISSEVPQNLSASRPQDRQFILSSKKLLLSDSGFYLCAWSPGQGATDTQYFGPGTRLTVL.

The chain uses TRBV6-6 and TRBJ2-7; D unclear. The V end lost 2 bases, the J end lost 1 base, and 12 bases lay between the germline ends. Germline CDR1 is MNHNY and CDR2 is SVGAGI (reference sequence). The CDR3 is 15 residues long. The CDR3 loop is CASSYVQVPSYEQYF. In DNA, the CDR3 is TGTGCCAGCAGTTACGTCCAGGTCCCATCCTACGAGCAGTACTTC.

The chain has TRBV7-3 and TRBJ2-3, with TRBD2 as a possible D gene (5 bases). This CDR3 contains 17 residues. With 5 bases removed from V and 1 base from J, the gap between germline ends came to 19 bases. In germline, CDR1 is SGHTA, CDR2 FQGTGA. The CDR3 loop is CASSPEGLGRGTDTQYF. CDR3 nucleotides: TGTGCCAGCAGCCCCGAGGGCCTCGGAAGGGGCACAGATACGCAGTATTTT.

V is TRBV4-1 and J is TRBJ2-2, with 7 bases fitting TRBD2. Germline-derived CDR1 and CDR2 are MGHRA and YSYEKL. V was clipped by 8 bases and J by 5 bases; unmatched bases: 14. The CDR3 runs 16 residues. CDR3 coding DNA: TGCGCCAGCGGCGCGGGTGGCGGGAGAACAACCGGGGAGCTGTTTTTT. Its translation: CASGAGGGRTTGELFF.

The chain employs TRBV5-4 and TRBJ2-2; 10 bases match TRBD2. The germline V gene encodes CDR1 SGHNT and CDR2 YYREEE (reference sequence). The CDR3 has 17 amino acids. Trimming took 0 bases from V and 2 from J; bases not matched to a gene: 4. This CDR3 reads CASSLAAGGPNTGELFF. As DNA, the CDR3 is TGTGCCAGCAGCTTGGCAGCGGGAGGGCCCAACACCGGGGAGCTGTTTTTT.

CDR3 DNA: TGTGCCAGCAGTGAATCGGGACTAGCGGGTAACAATGAGCAGTTCTTC. This encodes CASSESGLAGNNEQFF. The V and J genes are TRBV25-1 and TRBJ2-1, with TRBD2 matching 12 bases. V shed 1 base, J shed 5 bases, and the junction held 3 bases outside the gene matches. Germline CDR1 is MGHDK and CDR2 is SYGVNS. The CDR3 has 16 residues.

The V gene is TRBV6-5, the J gene TRBJ1-2; tentative D call: TRBD1 (5 bases). V was clipped by 2 bases and J by 7 bases, with 20 bases between them. This CDR3 has 16 amino acids. The germline CDR1 and CDR2 sequences are MNHEY and SVGAGI. The CDR3 DNA reads TGTGCCAGCAGTTACACTGACTCCCGGCAGGGTGGTGGCTACACCTTC. This translates into CASSYTDSRQGGGYTF.

On this clone itself: In the same sample, other DNA sequences code for this CDR3. Here the CDR3 DNA reads TGCGCCAGCAGCCCTGGACAGGGGGCTTACAATGAGCAGTTCTTC. This sequence encodes CASSPGQGAYNEQFF. The chain links TRBV5-1 to TRBJ2-1; 11 bases agree with TRBD1. Germline CDR1 reads SGHRS; CDR2 reads YFSETQ. The length of the CDR3 is 15 residues. Trimming removed 4 bases from V and 4 bases from J; junction bases left unmatched: 4.

The chain uses TRBV6-1 and TRBJ1-2; D not certain. Germline V lookup: CDR1 MNHNS, CDR2 SASEGT. V gave up 0 bases and J gave up 6 bases, with 5 bases separating them. The CDR3 consists of 12 residues. The CDR3 spells CASSEALDGYTF. In DNA form, the CDR3 reads TGTGCCAGCAGTGAAGCCCTTGATGGCTACACCTTC.

The V and J genes are TRBV30 and TRBJ1-4; D is possibly TRBD1 (5 bases). Germline CDR1 and CDR2: GTSNPN and SVGIG (reference sequence). The CDR3 covers 13 residues. V was clipped by 1 base and J by 6 bases, with 9 bases between them. The CDR3 DNA sequence: TGTGCCTGGAGTGGAACAGGTTATGAAAAACTGTTTTTT. It translates to CAWSGTGYEKLFF.

The chain has TRBV29-1 and TRBJ2-1, with 10 bases matching TRBD2. CDR1 SQVTM and CDR2 ANQGSEA come from the germline V gene. The CDR3 runs 18 residues. The ends lost 4 bases at V and 0 bases at J; junction bases unmatched: 12. The chain's CDR3 is CSVVYGVASGSSYNEQFF. The CDR3 DNA sequence: TGCAGCGTTGTATATGGTGTGGCTAGCGGGAGCTCCTACAATGAGCAGTTCTTC.